A single sample is the source of the 14 T cell receptor beta chains below, sequenced in a study of cytomegalovirus exposure and HLA in healthy donors. The primer mix had 60 Vbeta and 13 Jbeta primers. Sequenced by immunoSEQ multiplex PCR; TCRdb stores in-frame clones only, minus some. The table lists about 130,000 clones, around 81% of them singletons. The sequencing input was PBMCs. The receptors were sampled from a female donor in good health and CMV-seronegative.

The chain carries TRBV6-1 and TRBJ1-2, with D perhaps TRBD1 (6 bases). Per germline, CDR1 MNHNS and CDR2 SASEGT. The V end was cut by 6 bases, the J end by 8 bases, with 16 bases between. The CDR3 totals 13 residues. Here the CDR3 DNA reads TGTGCCAGCAGCCAAGGGGGGGGCAGAGGCTACACCTTC. Protein: CASSQGGGRGYTF.

This clone was detected only a few times. V gene TRBV28 combines with J gene TRBJ1-1, with D tentatively TRBD1 (5 bases). CDR3 length equals 14 residues. Per germline, CDR1 MDHEN and CDR2 SYDVKM. V was trimmed by 3 bases and J by 1 base, leaving 9 bases between them. CDR3 sequence reads: CASSFGGANTEAFF. The CDR3 DNA reads as TGTGCCAGCAGTTTTGGCGGGGCGAACACTGAAGCTTTCTTT. Full variable domain (rest looked up from reference TRBV28 and TRBJ1-1): DVKVTQSSRYLVKRTGEKVFLECVQDMDHENMFWYRQDPGLGLRLIYFSYDVKMKEKGDIPEGYSVSREKKERFSLILESASTNQTSMYLCASSFGGANTEAFFGQGTRLTVV.

V and J are TRBV10-2 and TRBJ2-7, with TRBD2 identical over 7 bases. CDR1 and CDR2 (germline): WSHSY, SAAADI. V lost 0 bases to trimming and J lost 6 bases; unmatched junction nucleotides: 8. The CDR3 has 15 residues. CDR3: CASSESGLEASEQYF. CDR3 bases: TGCGCCAGCAGTGAGTCTGGACTAGAAGCGTCCGAGCAGTACTTC.

This chain connects TRBV6-5 to TRBJ1-2, with D possibly TRBD1 on 6 matching bases. The ends were cut back, 5 bases at V and 4 bases at J, with 17 bases in the middle. The CDR3 contains 15 residues. The germline V gene has CDR1 MNHEY and CDR2 SVGAGI. CDR3 nucleotide sequence: TGTGCCAGCAGTGTCGAACAGGGAGTTAGCTATGGCTACACCTTC. Encoded protein: CASSVEQGVSYGYTF.

The V call is TRBV7-6, the J call TRBJ2-5, with 7 positions matching TRBD1. The assigned J gene may be wrong: the sequence end matches TRBJ2-7 better. CDR1 SGHVS and CDR2 FNYEAQ come from the germline V gene. CDR3 length: 13 residues. CDR3 sequence reads: CASSRDSSYEQYF. The CDR3 nucleotides are TGTGCCAGCAGCCGGGACAGCTCCTACGAGCAGTACTTC.

This clone showed up just a few times. The rearrangement joins TRBV5-4 to TRBJ2-5; 8 bases line up with TRBD2. V was pared by 0 bases and J by 1 base, with 8 bases of the junction left unmatched. CDR3 length equals 17 residues. Per germline, CDR1 SGHNT and CDR2 YYREEE (reference sequence). CDR3 DNA: TGTGCCAGCAGCTTGGATCCCAGCGGGGGATTCCAAGAGACCCAGTACTTC. Its protein is CASSLDPSGGFQETQYF.

The V and J genes are TRBV10-3 and TRBJ1-3, with D tentatively TRBD1 (6 bases). Germline V gene lookup returns CDR1 ENHRY and CDR2 SYGVKD. The CDR3 is made up of 14 amino acids. Trimming removed 6 bases from V and 0 bases from J, with 9 bases in between. The CDR3 region is CAIRPGDSGNTIYF. The CDR3 DNA is TGTGCCATCAGACCAGGGGACTCTGGAAACACCATATATTTT.

The chain has TRBV19 and TRBJ1-1; weak D call: TRBD1 (5 bases). Germline-derived CDR1 and CDR2 are LNHDA and SQIVND (reference sequence). This CDR3 region has 15 residues. The V end was cut by 4 bases, the J end by 2 bases, with 14 bases between. CDR3 residues: CASSTPRGGNTEAFF. The CDR3, as DNA: TGTGCCAGTAGTACCCCAAGGGGAGGTAACACTGAAGCTTTCTTT.

The genes are TRBV6-1 and TRBJ2-3; 7 bases match TRBD2. Looked up from germline, CDR1 is MNHNS and CDR2 is SASEGT. The CDR3 is made up of 16 amino acids. V shed 2 bases and J 0 bases; nucleotides not matched to a gene: 5. CDR3 DNA: TGTGCCAGCAGTGAATTCGCTAGCGGCAGCACAGATACGCAGTATTTT. Residues: CASSEFASGSTDTQYF.

The chain recombines TRBV11-2 with TRBJ1-1; TRBD1 matches 7 bases. Germline V gives CDR1 SGHAT, CDR2 FQNNGV. The J segment lost 5 bases and the V segment lost 1 base, leaving 10 bases of the junction unmatched. The CDR3 covers 16 residues. The CDR3 reads CASSLGAGGGKTEAFF. The CDR3 DNA is TGTGCCAGCAGCTTAGGTGCGGGAGGGGGCAAAACTGAAGCTTTCTTT.

V is TRBV19 and J is TRBJ1-5, with 9 bases that match TRBD1. Per germline, CDR1 LNHDA and CDR2 SQIVND (reference sequence). The CDR3 extends over 16 amino acids. The junction had 7 bases not matched to a gene; V was cut back by 5 bases and J by 2 bases. The CDR3 is CASSPRDRVGNQPQHF. The CDR3 nucleotides read TGTGCCAGTAGTCCTCGGGACAGGGTGGGCAATCAGCCCCAGCATTTT.

This clone was detected a few times. The rearrangement joins TRBV25-1 to TRBJ2-2, with unresolved D. The V gene's germline CDR1 is MGHDK and CDR2 SYGVNS. The CDR3 is made up of 17 amino acids. Trimming removed 1 base from V and 0 bases from J, with 12 bases in between. The DNA for the CDR3 is TGTGCCAGCAGTGAATTATCGGGTACCGCGAACACCGGGGAGCTGTTTTTT. This codes for CASSELSGTANTGELFF.

V is TRBV19 and J is TRBJ1-1, with TRBD1 matching over 9 bases. Trimming removed 8 bases from V and 6 bases from J; junction bases left unmatched: 7. The CDR3 runs to 13 residues. The V gene's germline CDR1 is LNHDA and CDR2 SQIVND (reference sequence). CDR3 coding DNA: TGTGCCAGTGGCCAGGACAGGGGAGCTGAAGCTTTCTTT. It codes for CASGQDRGAEAFF.

This rearrangement joins TRBV6-5 to TRBJ1-5; 10 nucleotides align to TRBD1. CDR1 and CDR2 (germline): MNHEY, SVGAGI. With V trimmed by 6 bases and J by 1 base, 3 bases remained unmatched. The CDR3 totals 15 residues. The chain's CDR3 is CASSEDRGSNQPQHF. In DNA, the CDR3 is TGTGCCAGCAGCGAGGACAGGGGGAGCAATCAGCCCCAGCATTTT.